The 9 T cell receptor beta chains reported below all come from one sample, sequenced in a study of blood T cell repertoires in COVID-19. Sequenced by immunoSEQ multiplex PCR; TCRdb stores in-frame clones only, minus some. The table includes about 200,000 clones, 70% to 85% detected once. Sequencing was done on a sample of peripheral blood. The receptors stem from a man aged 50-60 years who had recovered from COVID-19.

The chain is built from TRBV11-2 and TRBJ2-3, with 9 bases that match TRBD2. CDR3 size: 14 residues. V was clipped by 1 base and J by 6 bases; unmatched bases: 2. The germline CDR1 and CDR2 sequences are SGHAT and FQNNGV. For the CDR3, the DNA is TGTGCCAGCAGCTTAGGTCTAGCGGGGGATACGCAGTATTTT. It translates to CASSLGLAGDTQYF.

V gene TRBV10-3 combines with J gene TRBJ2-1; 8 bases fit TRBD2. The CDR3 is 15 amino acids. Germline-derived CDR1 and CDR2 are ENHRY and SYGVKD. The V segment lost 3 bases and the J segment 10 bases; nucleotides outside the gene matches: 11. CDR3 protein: CAISEGTGGPWEQFF. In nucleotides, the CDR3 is TGTGCCATCAGTGAAGGCACGGGAGGGCCGTGGGAGCAGTTCTTC.

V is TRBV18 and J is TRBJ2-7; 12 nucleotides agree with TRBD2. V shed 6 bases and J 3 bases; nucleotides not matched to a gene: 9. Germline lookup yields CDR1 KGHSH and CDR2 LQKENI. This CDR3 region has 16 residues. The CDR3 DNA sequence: TGTGCCAGCTCTCCTCGACTAGCGGGAGACATCTACGAGCAGTACTTC. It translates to CASSPRLAGDIYEQYF.

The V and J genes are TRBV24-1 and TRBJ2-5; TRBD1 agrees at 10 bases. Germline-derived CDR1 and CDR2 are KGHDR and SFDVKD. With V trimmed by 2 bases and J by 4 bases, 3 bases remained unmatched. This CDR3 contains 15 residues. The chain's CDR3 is CATSDWTGGRETQYF. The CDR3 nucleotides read TGTGCCACCAGTGATTGGACAGGGGGTCGAGAGACCCAGTACTTC.

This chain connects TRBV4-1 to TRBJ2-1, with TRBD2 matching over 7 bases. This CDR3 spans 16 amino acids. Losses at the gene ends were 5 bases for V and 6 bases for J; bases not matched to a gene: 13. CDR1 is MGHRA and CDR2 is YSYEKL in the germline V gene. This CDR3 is CASSSFLADPRNEQFF. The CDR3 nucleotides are TGCGCCAGCAGCAGTTTCCTAGCGGACCCTCGCAATGAGCAGTTCTTC.

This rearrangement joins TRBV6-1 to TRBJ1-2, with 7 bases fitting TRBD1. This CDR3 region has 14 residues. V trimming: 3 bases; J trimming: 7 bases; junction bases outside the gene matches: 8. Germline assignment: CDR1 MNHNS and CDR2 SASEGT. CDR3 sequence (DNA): TGTGCCAGCAGTGATTCAGGGGGAGTCCGTGGCTACACCTTC. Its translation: CASSDSGGVRGYTF.

Here the CDR3 reads CASSHIGTGERNEQFF. Here the CDR3 DNA reads TGTGCCAGCAGTCACATCGGGACAGGGGAGAGGAATGAGCAGTTCTTC. The V call is TRBV5-6, the J call TRBJ2-1; TRBD1 matches 10 bases. Germline CDR1 and CDR2: SGHDT and YYEEEE. There are 16 residues in the CDR3. Trimming took 5 bases from V and 7 from J; bases not matched to a gene: 12.

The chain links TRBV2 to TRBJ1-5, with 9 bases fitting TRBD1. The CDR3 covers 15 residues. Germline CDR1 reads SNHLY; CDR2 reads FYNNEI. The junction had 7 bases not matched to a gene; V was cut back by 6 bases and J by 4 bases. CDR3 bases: TGTGCCAGCAGGGCGGAGGGACAGGGAAATCAGCCCCAGCATTTT. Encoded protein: CASRAEGQGNQPQHF. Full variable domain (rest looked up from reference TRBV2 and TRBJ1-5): EPEVTQTPSHQVTQMGQEVILRCVPISNHLYFYWYRQILGQKVEFLVSFYNNEISEKSEIFDDQFSVERPDGSNFTLKIRSTKLEDSAMYFCASRAEGQGNQPQHFGDGTRLSIL.

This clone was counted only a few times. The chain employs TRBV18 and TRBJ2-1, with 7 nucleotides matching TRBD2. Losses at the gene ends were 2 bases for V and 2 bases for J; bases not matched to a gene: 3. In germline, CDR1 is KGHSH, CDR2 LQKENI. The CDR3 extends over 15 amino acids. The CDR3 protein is CASSPGGEPYNEQFF. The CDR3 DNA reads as TGTGCCAGCTCACCAGGGGGGGAGCCCTACAATGAGCAGTTCTTC.